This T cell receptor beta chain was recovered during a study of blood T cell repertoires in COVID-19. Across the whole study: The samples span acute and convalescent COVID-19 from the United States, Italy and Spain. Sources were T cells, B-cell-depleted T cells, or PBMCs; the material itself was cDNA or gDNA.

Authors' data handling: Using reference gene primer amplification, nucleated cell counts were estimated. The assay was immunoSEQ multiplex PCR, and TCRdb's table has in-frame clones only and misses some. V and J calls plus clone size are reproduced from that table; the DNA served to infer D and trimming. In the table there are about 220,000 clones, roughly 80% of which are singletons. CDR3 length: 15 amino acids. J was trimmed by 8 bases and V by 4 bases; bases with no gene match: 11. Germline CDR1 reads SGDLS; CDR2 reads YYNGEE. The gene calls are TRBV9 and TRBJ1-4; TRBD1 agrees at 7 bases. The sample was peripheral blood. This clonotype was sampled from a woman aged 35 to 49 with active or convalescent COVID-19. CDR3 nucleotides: TGTGCCAGCAGCCCTGGACAGGAGGTTGAAGAAAAACTGTTTTTT. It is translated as CASSPGQEVEEKLFF.